The clone carrying this T cell receptor (beta chain) was recorded once. The source of the sample is a study of blood T cell repertoires in COVID-19. The wider study: COVID-19 samples from acute and convalescent phases originated in the United States, Italy and Spain. Nucleic acid was either cDNA or gDNA, and it came from T cells, B-cell-depleted T cells, or PBMCs.

Authors' analysis steps: Estimation of nucleated cell counts relied on the amplification of reference gene primers. Here immunoSEQ multiplex PCR was the method, and the copy in TCRdb shows in-frame clones only, minus some. V, J and clone size derive from that table, while D and trimming were established from the DNA sequence. The sample has some 45,000 clones; over 70% are singletons. This CDR3 has 20 residues. This chain joins TRBV21-1 and TRBJ2-5; no DNA check was done on the table's D call, TRBD1. TRBV21-1 is noted as a pseudogene. Sequencing was carried out using peripheral blood. This clonotype was obtained from a human donor with active COVID-19. The donor label of this sample is uncertain. Here the CDR3 reads CASSKALSDRGLGNQETQYF. The DNA for the CDR3 is TGTGCCAGCAGCAAAGCGCTATCGGACAGGGGGCTGGGGAACCAAGAGACCCAGTACTTC.